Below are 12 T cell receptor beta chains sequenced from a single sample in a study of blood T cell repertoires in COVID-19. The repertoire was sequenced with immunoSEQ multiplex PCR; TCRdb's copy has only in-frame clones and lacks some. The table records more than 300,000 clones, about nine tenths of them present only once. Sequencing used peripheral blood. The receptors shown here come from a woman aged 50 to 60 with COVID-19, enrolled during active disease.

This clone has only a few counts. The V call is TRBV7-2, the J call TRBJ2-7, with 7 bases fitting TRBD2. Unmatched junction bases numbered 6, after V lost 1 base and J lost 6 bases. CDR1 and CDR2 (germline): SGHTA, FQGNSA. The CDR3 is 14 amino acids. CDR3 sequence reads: CASSLGGGALEQYF. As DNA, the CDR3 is TGTGCCAGCAGCTTAGGGGGAGGGGCGCTCGAGCAGTACTTC.

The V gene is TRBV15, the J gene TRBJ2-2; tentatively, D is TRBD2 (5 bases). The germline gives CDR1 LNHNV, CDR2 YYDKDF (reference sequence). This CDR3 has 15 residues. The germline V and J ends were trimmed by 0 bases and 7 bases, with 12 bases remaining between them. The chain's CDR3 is CATSRDSGSLGELFF. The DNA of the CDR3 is TGTGCCACCAGCAGAGATTCGGGGTCCCTCGGGGAGCTGTTTTTT.

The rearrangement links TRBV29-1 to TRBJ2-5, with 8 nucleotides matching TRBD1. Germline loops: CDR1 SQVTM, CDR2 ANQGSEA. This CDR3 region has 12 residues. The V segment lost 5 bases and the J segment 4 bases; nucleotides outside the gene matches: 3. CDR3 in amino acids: CSVHRGLETQYF. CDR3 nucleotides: TGCAGCGTTCACAGGGGGTTAGAGACCCAGTACTTC.

The DNA of the CDR3 is TGCGCCAGCAGCCAAGATCGGACTAGCGGCTACGAGCAGTACTTC. As protein: CASSQDRTSGYEQYF. V gene TRBV4-1 combines with J gene TRBJ2-7; 10 bases match TRBD2. The V segment lost 0 bases and the J segment 3 bases; nucleotides outside the gene matches: 2. The germline gives CDR1 MGHRA, CDR2 YSYEKL. The CDR3 is made up of 15 amino acids.

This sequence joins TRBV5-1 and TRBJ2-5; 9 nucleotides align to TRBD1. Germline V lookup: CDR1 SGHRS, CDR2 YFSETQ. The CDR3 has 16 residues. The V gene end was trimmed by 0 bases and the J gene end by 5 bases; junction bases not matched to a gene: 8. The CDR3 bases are TGCGCCAGCAGCTTGGCCCCGGACAGGGGCGCGGAGACCCAGTACTTC. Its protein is CASSLAPDRGAETQYF.

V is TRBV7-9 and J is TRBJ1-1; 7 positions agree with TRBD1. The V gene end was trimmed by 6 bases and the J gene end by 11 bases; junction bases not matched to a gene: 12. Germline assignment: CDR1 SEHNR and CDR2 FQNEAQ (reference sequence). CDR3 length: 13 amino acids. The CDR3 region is CASRSQPGGFAFF. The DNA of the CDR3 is TGTGCCAGCAGATCCCAACCAGGGGGTTTCGCTTTCTTT.

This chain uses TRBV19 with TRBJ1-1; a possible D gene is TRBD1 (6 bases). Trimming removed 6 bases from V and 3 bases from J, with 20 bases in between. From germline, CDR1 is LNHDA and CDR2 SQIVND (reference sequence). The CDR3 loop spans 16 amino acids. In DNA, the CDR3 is TGTGCCAGTAGCTCTCCTGGGGGACGGACAGACACTGAAGCTTTCTTT. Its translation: CASSSPGGRTDTEAFF.

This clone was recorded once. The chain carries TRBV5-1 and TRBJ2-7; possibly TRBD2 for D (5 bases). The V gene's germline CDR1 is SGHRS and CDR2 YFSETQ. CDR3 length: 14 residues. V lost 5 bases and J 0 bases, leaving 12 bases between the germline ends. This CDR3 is CASRSDWSSYEQYF. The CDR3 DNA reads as TGCGCCAGCAGATCGGACTGGAGCTCCTACGAGCAGTACTTC.

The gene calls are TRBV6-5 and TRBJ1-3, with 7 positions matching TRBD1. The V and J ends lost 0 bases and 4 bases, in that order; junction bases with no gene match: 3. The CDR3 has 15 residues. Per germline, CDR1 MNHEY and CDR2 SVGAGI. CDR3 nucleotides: TGTGCCAGCAGTTACTCGATAGGGGGCGGAAACACCATATATTTT. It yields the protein CASSYSIGGGNTIYF.

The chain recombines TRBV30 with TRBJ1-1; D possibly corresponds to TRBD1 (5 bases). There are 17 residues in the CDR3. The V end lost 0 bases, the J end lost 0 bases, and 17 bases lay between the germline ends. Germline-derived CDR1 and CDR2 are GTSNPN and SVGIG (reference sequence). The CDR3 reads CAWSVWGVGGMNTEAFF. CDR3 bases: TGTGCCTGGAGTGTATGGGGGGTAGGTGGTATGAACACTGAAGCTTTCTTT.

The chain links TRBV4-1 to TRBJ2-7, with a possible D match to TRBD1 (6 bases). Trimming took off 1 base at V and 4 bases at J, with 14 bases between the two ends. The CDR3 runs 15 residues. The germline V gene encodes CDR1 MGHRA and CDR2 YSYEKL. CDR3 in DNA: TGCGCCAGCAGCCAAGGCCACAGGGTTATGTACGAGCAGTACTTC. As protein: CASSQGHRVMYEQYF.

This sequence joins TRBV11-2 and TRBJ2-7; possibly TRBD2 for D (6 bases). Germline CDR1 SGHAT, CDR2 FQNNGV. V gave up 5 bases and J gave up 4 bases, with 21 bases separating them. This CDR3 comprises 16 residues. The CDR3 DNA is TGTGCCAGCAGCCGAAGGGACTCCCCGCTAGGATACGAGCAGTACTTC. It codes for CASSRRDSPLGYEQYF.